Listed here are 10 T cell receptor beta chains from one sample, sequenced in a study of T cell repertoires in cytomegalovirus infection. TCRdb called the reads again in MiXCR, with one record for every CDR3 protein. Seen here are about 150,000 distinct CDR3 sequences, around 22% observed once, and the top ten hold approximately 10%. Sequencing was performed on PBMCs. The receptor set was obtained from a human donor in good health (CMV status not recorded). Some clones in this sample may be carry-over from other donors' samples.

This clonotype appeared many times. The chain combines TRBV7-2 with TRBJ2-7; maybe TRBD2 (5 bases). The CDR3 contains 12 residues. Germline V gene data show CDR1 as SGHTA and CDR2 as FQGNSA. Trimming removed 5 bases at V and 3 bases at J, with 8 bases between. The CDR3 is CASSREYYEQYF. The CDR3 DNA reads TGTGCCAGCAGCCGGGAATACTACGAGCAGTACTTC.

The genes are TRBV29-1 and TRBJ2-1, with 7 positions matching TRBD2. Germline V gene sequence: CDR1 SQVTM, CDR2 ANQGSEA. The CDR3 is 13 residues long. The V segment lost 5 bases and the J segment 8 bases; nucleotides outside the gene matches: 9. CDR3 DNA: TGCAGCGTTTGGGGGGGAGAAGGCGATGAGCAGTTCTTC. Translating gives CSVWGGEGDEQFF.

The count of this clonotype is one. The chain has TRBV19 and TRBJ2-1; TRBD1 agrees at 7 bases. The CDR3 spans 14 residues. J gave up 5 bases and V 1 base, and 2 bases lay outside the gene matches. Looked up from germline, CDR1 is LNHDA and CDR2 is SQIVND (reference sequence). The CDR3 protein is CASSIVTGDNEQFF. The CDR3 DNA follows: TGTGCCAGTAGTATAGTAACAGGGGACAATGAGCAGTTCTTC.

Here the CDR3 DNA reads TGTGCCAGTAGTCTCGGACAGGCTGACACCGGGGAGCTGTTTTTT. It translates to CASSLGQADTGELFF. The chain couples TRBV19 to TRBJ2-2, with 7 nucleotides matching TRBD1. The CDR3 consists of 15 residues. V was pared by 5 bases and J by 3 bases, with 6 bases of the junction left unmatched. CDR1 and CDR2 (germline): LNHDA, SQIVND (reference sequence).

With respect to this clonotype: A much more abundant neighbour one base away suggests this may be a read error. V and J are TRBV7-2 and TRBJ2-1; D is ambiguous. Germline CDR1 and CDR2: SGHTA and FQGNSA. The length of the CDR3 is 14 residues. With 5 bases removed from V and 5 bases from J, the gap between germline ends came to 13 bases. The CDR3 bases are TGTGCCAGCAGCCTGAGAGCGTTTAACAATGAGCAGTTCTTC. Translated: CASSLRAFNNEQFF.

The V and J genes are TRBV12-3 or TRBV12-4 and TRBJ2-5, with 14 bases aligning to TRBD2. The V segment lost 5 bases and the J segment 5 bases; nucleotides outside the gene matches: 4. The CDR3 is 15 amino acids. This CDR3 reads CASSQGLAGVETQYF. In DNA, the CDR3 is TGTGCCAGCAGTCAGGGACTAGCGGGAGTTGAGACCCAGTACTTC.

This clonotype was observed at least ten times. The rearrangement uses TRBV19 and TRBJ2-1; no clear D. This CDR3 is built from 14 residues. The germline V gene encodes CDR1 LNHDA and CDR2 SQIVND (reference sequence). Trimming left V 3 bases short and J 0 bases short, with 6 bases between. The CDR3 nucleotides are TGTGCCAGTAGTATGAAGTCCTCCTACAATGAGCAGTTCTTC. It encodes CASSMKSSYNEQFF.

Comment on this clonotype: This may arise from a read error, as a much more abundant clone is one base away. This chain connects TRBV28 to TRBJ1-1; D gene uncertain. CDR3 length: 12 amino acids. CDR1 is MDHEN, CDR2 SYDVKM, per germline. V lost 6 bases and J lost 6, with 11 bases in between. The CDR3 loop reads CASRFGQAEAFF. CDR3 bases: TGTGCCAGCAGATTCGGGCAGGCTGAAGCTTTCTTT.

The genes are TRBV28 and TRBJ1-4, with D possibly TRBD1 on 5 matching bases. Germline V CDR1 and CDR2: MDHEN, SYDVKM. The V end lost 3 bases, the J end lost 6 bases, and 11 bases lay between the germline ends. The CDR3 is 14 amino acids. The DNA of the CDR3 is TGTGCCAGCAGTTTGGGCAGGGAGGATGAAAAACTGTTTTTT. Protein product: CASSLGREDEKLFF.

The rearrangement links TRBV7-9 to TRBJ2-5; tentative D call: TRBD2 (6 bases). V lost 0 bases, J lost 4 bases, and 15 bases lay in between. This CDR3 comprises 16 residues. Germline assignment: CDR1 SEHNR and CDR2 FQNEAQ (reference sequence). DNA of the CDR3: TGTGCCAGCAGCTTAGCTACCGGGAGCACTAGAGAGACCCAGTACTTC. The encoded protein is CASSLATGSTRETQYF. Together with reference TRBV7-9 and TRBJ2-5, the CDR3 gives the full variable domain: DTGVSQNPRHKITKRGQNVTFRCDPISEHNRLYWYRQTLGQGPEFLTYFQNEAQLEKSRLLSDRFSAERPKGSFSTLEIQRTEQGDSAMYLCASSLATGSTRETQYFGPGTRLLVL.